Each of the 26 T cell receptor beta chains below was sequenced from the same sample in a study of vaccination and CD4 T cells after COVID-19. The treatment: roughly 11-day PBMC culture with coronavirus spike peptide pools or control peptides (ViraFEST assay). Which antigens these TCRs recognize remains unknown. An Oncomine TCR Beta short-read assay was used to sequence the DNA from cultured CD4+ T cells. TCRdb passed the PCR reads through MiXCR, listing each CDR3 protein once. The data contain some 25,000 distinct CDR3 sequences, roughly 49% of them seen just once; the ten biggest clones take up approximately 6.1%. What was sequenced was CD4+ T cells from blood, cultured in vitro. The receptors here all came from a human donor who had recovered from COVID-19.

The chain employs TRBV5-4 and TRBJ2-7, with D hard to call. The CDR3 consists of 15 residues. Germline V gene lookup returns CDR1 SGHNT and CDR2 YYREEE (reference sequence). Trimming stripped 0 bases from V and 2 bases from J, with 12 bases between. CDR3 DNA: TGTGCCAGCAGCTTGGGCCTCGGGCTTCCCTACGAGCAGTACTTC. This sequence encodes CASSLGLGLPYEQYF.

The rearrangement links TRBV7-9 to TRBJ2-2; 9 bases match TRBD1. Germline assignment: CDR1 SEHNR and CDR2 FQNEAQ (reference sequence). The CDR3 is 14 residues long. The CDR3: CVVTGTGSSGELFF. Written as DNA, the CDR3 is TGTGTAGTGACCGGGACAGGGAGTTCCGGGGAGCTGTTTTTT.

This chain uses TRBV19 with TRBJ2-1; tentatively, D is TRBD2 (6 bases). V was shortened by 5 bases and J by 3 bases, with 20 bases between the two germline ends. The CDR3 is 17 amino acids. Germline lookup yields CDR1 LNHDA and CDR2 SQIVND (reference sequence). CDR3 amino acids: CASSLSPTGGVYNEQFF. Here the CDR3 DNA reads TGTGCCAGTAGTCTATCCCCGACTGGCGGGGTCTACAATGAGCAGTTCTTC.

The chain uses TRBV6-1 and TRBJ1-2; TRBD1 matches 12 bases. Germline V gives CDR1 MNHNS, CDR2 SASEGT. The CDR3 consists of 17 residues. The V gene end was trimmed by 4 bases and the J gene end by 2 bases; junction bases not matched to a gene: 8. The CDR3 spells CASSGPGQGAGNYGYTF. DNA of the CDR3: TGTGCCAGCAGTGGTCCGGGACAGGGGGCCGGAAACTATGGCTACACCTTC.

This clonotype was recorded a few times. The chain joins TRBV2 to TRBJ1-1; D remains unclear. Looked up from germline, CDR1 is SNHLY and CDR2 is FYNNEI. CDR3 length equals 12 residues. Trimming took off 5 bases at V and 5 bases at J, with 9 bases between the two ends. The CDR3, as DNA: TGTGCCAGCAGTACCGGTGTGACTGAAGCTTTCTTT. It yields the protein CASSTGVTEAFF.

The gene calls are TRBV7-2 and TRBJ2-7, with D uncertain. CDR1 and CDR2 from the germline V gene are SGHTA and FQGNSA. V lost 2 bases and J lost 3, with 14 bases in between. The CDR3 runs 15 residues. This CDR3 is CASSLRADNYYEQYF. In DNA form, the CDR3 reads TGTGCCAGCAGCTTACGGGCAGACAATTACTACGAGCAGTACTTC.

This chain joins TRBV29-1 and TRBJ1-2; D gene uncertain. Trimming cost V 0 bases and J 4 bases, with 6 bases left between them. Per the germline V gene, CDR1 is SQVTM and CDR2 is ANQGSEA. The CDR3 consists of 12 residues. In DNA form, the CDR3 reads TGCAGCGTTGAAGACCGGACCTATGGCTACACCTTC. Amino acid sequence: CSVEDRTYGYTF.

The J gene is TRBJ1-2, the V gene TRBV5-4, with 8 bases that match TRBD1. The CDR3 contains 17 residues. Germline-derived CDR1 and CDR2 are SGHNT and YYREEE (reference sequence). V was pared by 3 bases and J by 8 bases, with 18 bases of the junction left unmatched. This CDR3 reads CASSSGNALTGANGYTF. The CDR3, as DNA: TGTGCCAGCAGCTCGGGAAACGCTTTGACAGGGGCAAACGGCTACACCTTC.

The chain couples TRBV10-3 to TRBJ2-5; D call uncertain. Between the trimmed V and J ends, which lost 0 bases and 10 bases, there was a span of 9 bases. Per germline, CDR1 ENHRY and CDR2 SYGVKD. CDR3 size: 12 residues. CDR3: CAISESREIQYF. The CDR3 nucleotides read TGTGCCATCAGTGAGTCTCGAGAAATCCAGTACTTC.

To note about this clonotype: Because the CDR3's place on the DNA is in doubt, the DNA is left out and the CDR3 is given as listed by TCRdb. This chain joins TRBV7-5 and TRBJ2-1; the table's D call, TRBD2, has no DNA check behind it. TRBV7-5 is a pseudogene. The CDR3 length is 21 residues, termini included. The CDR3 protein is CISVPEAPGWLSGGPGDEQFF.

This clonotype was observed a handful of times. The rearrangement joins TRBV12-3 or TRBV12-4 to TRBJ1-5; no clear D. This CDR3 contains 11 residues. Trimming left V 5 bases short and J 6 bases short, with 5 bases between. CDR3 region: CASSGSQPQHF. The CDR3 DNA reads TGTGCCAGCAGTGGTAGTCAGCCCCAGCATTTT.

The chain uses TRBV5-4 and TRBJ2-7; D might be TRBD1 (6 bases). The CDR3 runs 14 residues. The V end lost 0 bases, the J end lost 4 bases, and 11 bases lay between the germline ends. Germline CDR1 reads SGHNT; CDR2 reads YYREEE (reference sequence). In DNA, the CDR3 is TGTGCCAGCAGCTTGGGGACAGCCCAATACGAGCAGTACTTC. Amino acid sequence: CASSLGTAQYEQYF. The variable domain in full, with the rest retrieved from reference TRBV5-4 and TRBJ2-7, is ETGVTQSPTHLIKTRGQQVTLRCSSQSGHNTVSWYQQALGQGPQFIFQYYREEENGRGNFPPRFSGLQFPNYSSELNVNALELDDSALYLCASSLGTAQYEQYFGPGTRLTVT.

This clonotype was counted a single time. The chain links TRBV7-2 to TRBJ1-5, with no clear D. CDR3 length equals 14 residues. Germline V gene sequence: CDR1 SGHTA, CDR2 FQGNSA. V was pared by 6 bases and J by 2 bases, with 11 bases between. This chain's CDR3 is CASRSIEGNQPQHF. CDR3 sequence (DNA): TGTGCCAGCAGGAGCATTGAGGGCAATCAGCCCCAGCATTTT.

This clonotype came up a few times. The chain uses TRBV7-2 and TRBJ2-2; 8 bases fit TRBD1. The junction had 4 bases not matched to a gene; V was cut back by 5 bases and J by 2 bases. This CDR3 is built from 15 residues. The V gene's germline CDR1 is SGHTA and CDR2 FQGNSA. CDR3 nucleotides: TGTGCCAGCAGCCGGACAGGGAGAAACACCGGGGAGCTGTTTTTT. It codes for CASSRTGRNTGELFF.

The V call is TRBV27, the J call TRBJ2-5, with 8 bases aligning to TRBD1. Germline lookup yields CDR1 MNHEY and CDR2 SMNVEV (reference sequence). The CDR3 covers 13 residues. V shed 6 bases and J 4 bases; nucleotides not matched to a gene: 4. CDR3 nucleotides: TGTGCCAGCAGGAGAACAGGGGGAGAGACCCAGTACTTC. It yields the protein CASRRTGGETQYF.

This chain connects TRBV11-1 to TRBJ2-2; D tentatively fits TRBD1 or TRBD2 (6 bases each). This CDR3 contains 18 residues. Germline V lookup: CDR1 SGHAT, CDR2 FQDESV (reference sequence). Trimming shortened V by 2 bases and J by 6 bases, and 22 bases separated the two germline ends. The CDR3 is CASSLQPLTAEGAGELFF. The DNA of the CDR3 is TGTGCCAGCAGCTTACAGCCTCTGACCGCGGAGGGGGCCGGGGAGCTGTTTTTT.

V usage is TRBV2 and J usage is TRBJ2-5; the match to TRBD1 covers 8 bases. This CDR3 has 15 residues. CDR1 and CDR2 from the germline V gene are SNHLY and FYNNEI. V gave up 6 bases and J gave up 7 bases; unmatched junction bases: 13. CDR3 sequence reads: CASRSQGGPSGTQYF. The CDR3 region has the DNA TGTGCCAGCAGATCACAGGGGGGACCTAGTGGGACCCAGTACTTC.

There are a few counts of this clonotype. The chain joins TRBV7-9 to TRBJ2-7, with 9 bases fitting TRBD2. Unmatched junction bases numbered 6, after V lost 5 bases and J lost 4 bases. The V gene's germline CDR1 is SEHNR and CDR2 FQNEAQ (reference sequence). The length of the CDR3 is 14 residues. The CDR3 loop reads CASSELAGLYEQYF. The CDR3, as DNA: TGTGCCAGCAGCGAGCTAGCGGGACTGTACGAGCAGTACTTC.

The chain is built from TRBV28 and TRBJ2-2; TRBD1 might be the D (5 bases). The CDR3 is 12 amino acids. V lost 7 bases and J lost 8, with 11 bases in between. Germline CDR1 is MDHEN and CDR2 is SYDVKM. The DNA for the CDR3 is TGTGCCAGCAACCTCAGGGTAGGGGAGCTGTTTTTT. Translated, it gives CASNLRVGELFF.

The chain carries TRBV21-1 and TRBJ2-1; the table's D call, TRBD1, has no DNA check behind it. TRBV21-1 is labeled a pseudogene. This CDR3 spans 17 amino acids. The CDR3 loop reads CASSPRQGLSSYNEQFF. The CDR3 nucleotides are TGTGCCAGCAGCCCCCGACAGGGGCTGAGCTCCTACAATGAGCAGTTCTTC.

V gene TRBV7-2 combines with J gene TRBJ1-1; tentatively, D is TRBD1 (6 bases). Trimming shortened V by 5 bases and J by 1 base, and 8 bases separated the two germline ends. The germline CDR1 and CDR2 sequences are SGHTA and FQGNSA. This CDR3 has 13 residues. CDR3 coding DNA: TGTGCCAGCAGCCTGACAGGGAACACTGAAGCTTTCTTT. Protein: CASSLTGNTEAFF.

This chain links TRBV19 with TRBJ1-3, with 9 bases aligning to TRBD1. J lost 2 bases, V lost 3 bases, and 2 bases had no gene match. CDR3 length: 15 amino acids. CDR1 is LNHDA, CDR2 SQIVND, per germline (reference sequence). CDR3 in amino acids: CASSIRTGAGNTIYF. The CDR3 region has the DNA TGTGCCAGTAGTATTCGGACAGGGGCTGGAAACACCATATATTTT.

The CDR3 DNA reads TGTGCCAGCAGCTTCACCGGATTGGGCTATGGCTACACCTTC. Protein: CASSFTGLGYGYTF. The chain employs TRBV11-3 and TRBJ1-2; D gene ambiguous. The germline CDR1 and CDR2 sequences are SGHNT and YENEEA. This CDR3 comprises 14 residues. The V gene lost 3 bases and the J gene lost 4 bases, with 12 bases spanning the gap.

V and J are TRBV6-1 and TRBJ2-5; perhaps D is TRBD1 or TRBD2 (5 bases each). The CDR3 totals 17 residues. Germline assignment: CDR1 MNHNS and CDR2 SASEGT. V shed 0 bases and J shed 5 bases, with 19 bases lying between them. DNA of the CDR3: TGTGCCAGCAGTGAAGCGATCGGAGTTGGGGGAAAGGAGACCCAGTACTTC. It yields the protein CASSEAIGVGGKETQYF.

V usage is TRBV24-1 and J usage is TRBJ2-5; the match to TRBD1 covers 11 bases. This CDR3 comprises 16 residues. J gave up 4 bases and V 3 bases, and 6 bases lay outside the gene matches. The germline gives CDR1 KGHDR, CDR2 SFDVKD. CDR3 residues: CATSDRDRGIRETQYF. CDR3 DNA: TGTGCCACCAGTGATCGGGACAGGGGGATCCGAGAGACCCAGTACTTC.

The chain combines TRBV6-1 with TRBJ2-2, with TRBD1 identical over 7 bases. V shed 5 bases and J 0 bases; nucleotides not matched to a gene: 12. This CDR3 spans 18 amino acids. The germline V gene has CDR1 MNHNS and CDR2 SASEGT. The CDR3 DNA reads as TGTGCCAGCAGTCGTTACCCCCCGACAGGGACGAACACCGGGGAGCTGTTTTTT. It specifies CASSRYPPTGTNTGELFF.